The following is a T cell receptor beta chain sequence with its context. Either two negative PCRs, clearance, or symptom resolution qualified Cohort 3 donors as recovered. The germline V gene has CDR1 LGHNT and CDR2 FRNRAP. This CDR3 comprises 14 residues. Trimming took 5 bases from V and 5 from J; bases not matched to a gene: 6. The sample originates from a study of blood T cell repertoires in COVID-19. Libraries were prepared by immunoSEQ multiplex PCR; TCRdb keeps only in-frame clonotypes and omits some of them. Of 190,000 or so clones listed, approximately 81% are singletons. The V gene is TRBV12-5, the J gene TRBJ2-3, with 8 bases lining up with TRBD1. This TCR came from a man aged 35 to 55 who had recovered from COVID-19. Material: PBMCs or T cells enriched from blood (not recorded which). DNA of the CDR3: TGTGCTAGTGGTCCGACAGGGGTTGAAGATACGCAGTATTTT. Amino acid sequence: CASGPTGVEDTQYF.